This T cell receptor beta chain was found in a study of blood T cells in healthy people across ages. A word on this clonotype: A read error may account for a junction end that differs from germline.

Samples each yielded at least 6 micrograms of total RNA. A second PCR of roughly 7 to 11 cycles used a sample-barcoded 5' primer and a J-beta primer mix. TCRdb re-called the 5' RACE reads through MiXCR, storing one row per CDR3 protein. The sample includes roughly 800,000 distinct CDR3 sequences, roughly 25% of them seen just once. The CDR3 totals 11 residues. Germline-derived CDR1 and CDR2 are MDHEN and SYDVKM. These same records also appear under a second study, on T cells of mothers and their children. From that study: A few healthy Caucasian mothers gave samples, and so did their six children. The yield was over 8 million TCR beta CDR3 reads from each mother and approximately 3 million from each child. The study found slightly higher but non-significant overlap in related versus unrelated mother-child pairs.

The chain has TRBV28 and TRBJ2-3; 10 bases align to TRBD2. Specimen: blood. The origin of this receptor is a boy between 5 and 17 years old in good health. The CDR3 nucleotides read TGTGCCAGCAGGCAAGCGGGGGGGCCACATTTT. Its protein is CASRQAGGPHF.